The 18 T cell receptor beta chains below all came from one sample that was sequenced in a study of CXCR3-negative and CXCR3-positive naive CD8 T cells (dated by TCRdb to between 2018 and 2021). The instrument was a NextSeq 550. The Human TCR Profiling Kit (MiLaboratory) was used to prepare UMI-labeled 5' RACE TRB cDNA libraries. Following reprocessing of the reads by TCRdb, the data hold one row per CDR3 protein sequence and no DNA is available. The sample's own table lists about 53,000 distinct CDR3 sequences. Around 0.4% of the sample is held by the ten biggest clonotypes. The sample was naive CXCR3- CD8+ T cells from blood. The cell subset or site label corresponds to: CD45RO-CCR7+CD27+CD95- naive CD8+ T cells lacking CXCR3 (TNR3-). These receptors all come from a human donor in good health. Some clones in this sample may be carry-over from other donors' samples.

This chain joins TRBV14 and TRBJ2-3; there is no DNA to check the TCRdb D call of TRBD1. Looked up from germline, CDR1 is SGHDN and CDR2 is FVKESK. The CDR3 is 16 residues long. CDR3 loop: CASSLRSGQPEDTQYF. The variable domain in full, with the rest retrieved from reference TRBV14 and TRBJ2-3, is EAGVTQFPSHSVIEKGQTVTLRCDPISGHDNLYWYRRVMGKEIKFLLHFVKESKQDESGMPNNRFLAERTGGTYSTLKVQPAELEDSGVYFCASSLRSGQPEDTQYFGPGTRLTVL.

CDR3 protein: CASSQESQLNTEAFF. The rearrangement uses TRBV4-3 and TRBJ1-1. The germline V gene encodes CDR1 LGHNA and CDR2 YSLEER. This CDR3 region has 15 residues.

The chain employs TRBV4-2 and TRBJ2-2; TCRdb's D gene call, TRBD1, goes unchecked for lack of DNA. Germline V lookup: CDR1 LGHNA, CDR2 YNFKEQ. This CDR3 has 14 amino acids. CDR3 in amino acids: CASSQEGGTGELFF.

The rearrangement uses TRBV28 and TRBJ2-1. The germline gives CDR1 MDHEN, CDR2 SYDVKM. This CDR3 is built from 15 residues. This CDR3 is CASSFAGNSYNEQFF.

V and J are TRBV11-2 and TRBJ2-1; the D call of TRBD1 rests on TCRdb alone, since no DNA is present to check it. Germline V gene lookup returns CDR1 SGHAT and CDR2 FQNNGV. The CDR3 contains 15 residues. CDR3 in amino acids: CASSLQDRGNNEQFF.

The CDR3: CASSAILHAGGPENEQFF. V is TRBV28 and J is TRBJ2-1; TCRdb's D call of TRBD2 is untestable without DNA. Germline values: CDR1 MDHEN, CDR2 SYDVKM. This CDR3 spans 18 amino acids.

The rearrangement uses TRBV6-2 or TRBV6-3 and TRBJ2-5. The germline gives CDR1 MNHEY, CDR2 SVGEGT. There are 15 residues in the CDR3. This CDR3 is CASSYGFHFKETQYF.

V is TRBV28 and J is TRBJ2-4; TCRdb designates TRBD2, a call that cannot be tested without DNA. The CDR3 runs to 17 residues. Germline V gene data show CDR1 as MDHEN and CDR2 as SYDVKM. The CDR3 region is CASTGVAGVLAKNIQYF.

The rearrangement links TRBV10-3 to TRBJ2-5; there is no DNA to check the TCRdb D call of TRBD1. The germline V gene has CDR1 ENHRY and CDR2 SYGVKD. The CDR3 consists of 16 residues. The CDR3: CAISESIARGQETQYF.

This rearrangement joins TRBV7-9 to TRBJ2-7; TCRdb's D call of TRBD1 is untestable without DNA. The germline V gene has CDR1 SEHNR and CDR2 FQNEAQ (reference sequence). The length of the CDR3 is 16 residues. CDR3 amino acids: CASSLAPGTASYEQYF.

This chain uses TRBV12-3 or TRBV12-4 with TRBJ2-1; TCRdb picks TRBD1, but there is no DNA to check that call. The CDR3 is 13 residues long. The CDR3: CASSWTVYNEQFF.

The V call is TRBV10-3, the J call TRBJ2-7; with no DNA, the TCRdb D assignment of TRBD1 cannot be verified. CDR1 and CDR2 (germline): ENHRY, SYGVKD. CDR3 length: 13 amino acids. The CDR3 sequence is CAISGTETYEQYF.

This sequence joins TRBV4-3 and TRBJ2-7; lacking DNA, the TRBD1 call made by TCRdb goes unchecked. Germline lookup yields CDR1 LGHNA and CDR2 YSLEER. The CDR3 is made up of 14 amino acids. CDR3 in amino acids: CASSPQGFPYEQYF.

The gene calls are TRBV20-1 and TRBJ2-1; the D gene TCRdb calls, TRBD1, cannot be checked with no DNA. The CDR3 runs 16 residues. Germline V gene sequence: CDR1 DFQATT, CDR2 SNEGSKA (reference sequence). The CDR3 sequence is CSARDPLGREYNEQFF.

The chain couples TRBV20-1 to TRBJ2-2; TCRdb indicates TRBD2, and absent DNA this call remains unverified. The CDR3 has 15 residues. In germline, CDR1 is DFQATT, CDR2 SNEGSKA (reference sequence). This CDR3 reads CSARRGGRDTGELFF.

V and J are TRBV28 and TRBJ2-7; the TCRdb D gene call, TRBD2, has no DNA to confirm it. The CDR3 runs to 13 residues. CDR1 is MDHEN and CDR2 is SYDVKM in the germline V gene. The CDR3 sequence: CASSLGRAYEQYF.

J is TRBJ1-2 and V is TRBV28; TCRdb calls TRBD1, which cannot be checked without DNA. The germline CDR1 and CDR2 sequences are MDHEN and SYDVKM. This CDR3 is built from 17 residues. CDR3 region: CASTLLLGTGVGYGYTF.

The CDR3 spells CASRFTGGQYNEQFF. The chain links TRBV28 to TRBJ2-1; TCRdb calls TRBD1, which cannot be checked without DNA. CDR3 length: 15 amino acids. Germline V lookup: CDR1 MDHEN, CDR2 SYDVKM.